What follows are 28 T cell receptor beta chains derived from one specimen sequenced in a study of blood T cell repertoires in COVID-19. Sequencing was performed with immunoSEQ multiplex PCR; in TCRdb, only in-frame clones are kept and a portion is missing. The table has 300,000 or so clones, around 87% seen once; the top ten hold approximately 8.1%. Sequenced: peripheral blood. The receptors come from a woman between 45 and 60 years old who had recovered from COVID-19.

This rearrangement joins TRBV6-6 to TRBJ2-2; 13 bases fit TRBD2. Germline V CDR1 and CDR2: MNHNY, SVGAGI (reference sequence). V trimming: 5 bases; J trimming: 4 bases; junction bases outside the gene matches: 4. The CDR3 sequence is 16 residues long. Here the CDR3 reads CASSPRLAGGTGELFF. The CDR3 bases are TGTGCCAGCAGTCCCAGACTAGCGGGGGGCACCGGGGAGCTGTTTTTT.

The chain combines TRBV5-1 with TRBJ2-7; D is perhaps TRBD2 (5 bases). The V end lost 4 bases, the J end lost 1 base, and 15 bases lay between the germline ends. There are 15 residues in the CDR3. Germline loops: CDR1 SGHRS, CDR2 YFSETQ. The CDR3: CASSVGRIGSYEQYF. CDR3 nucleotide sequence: TGCGCCAGCAGCGTTGGGAGAATCGGGTCCTACGAGCAGTACTTC.

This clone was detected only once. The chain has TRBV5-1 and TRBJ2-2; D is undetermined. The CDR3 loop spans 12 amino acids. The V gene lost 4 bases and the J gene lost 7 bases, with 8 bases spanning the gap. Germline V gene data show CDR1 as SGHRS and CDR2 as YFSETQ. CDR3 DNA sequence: TGCGCCAGCAGCCTCGTTCTCGGGGAGCTGTTTTTT. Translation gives CASSLVLGELFF.

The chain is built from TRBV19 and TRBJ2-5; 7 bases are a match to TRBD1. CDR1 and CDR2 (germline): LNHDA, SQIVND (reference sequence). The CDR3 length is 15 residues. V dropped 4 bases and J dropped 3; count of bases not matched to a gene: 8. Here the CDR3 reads CASSTDSTGKETQYF. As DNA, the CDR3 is TGTGCCAGTAGTACTGATTCGACAGGGAAAGAGACCCAGTACTTC.

The CDR3 DNA is TGTGCCAGCAGACACCGGGACAGCACTTATCAGCCCCAGCATTTT. It translates to CASRHRDSTYQPQHF. This chain uses TRBV6-5 with TRBJ1-5; 7 bases line up with TRBD1. V was clipped by 6 bases and J by 5 bases; unmatched bases: 10. The CDR3 sequence is 15 residues long. Germline V CDR1 and CDR2: MNHEY, SVGAGI.

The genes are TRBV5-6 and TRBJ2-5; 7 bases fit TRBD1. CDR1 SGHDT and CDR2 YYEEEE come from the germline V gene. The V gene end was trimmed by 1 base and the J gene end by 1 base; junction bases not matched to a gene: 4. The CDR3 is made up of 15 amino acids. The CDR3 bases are TGTGCCAGCAGCTTGCCGACAGGGATCCAAGAGACCCAGTACTTC. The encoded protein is CASSLPTGIQETQYF.

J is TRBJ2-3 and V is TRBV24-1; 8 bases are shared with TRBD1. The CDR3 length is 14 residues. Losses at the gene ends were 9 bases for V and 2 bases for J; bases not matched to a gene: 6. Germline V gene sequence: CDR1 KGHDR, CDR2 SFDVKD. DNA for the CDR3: TGTGCCACCTCGGACAGGGTTGTCACAGATACGCAGTATTTT. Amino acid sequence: CATSDRVVTDTQYF.

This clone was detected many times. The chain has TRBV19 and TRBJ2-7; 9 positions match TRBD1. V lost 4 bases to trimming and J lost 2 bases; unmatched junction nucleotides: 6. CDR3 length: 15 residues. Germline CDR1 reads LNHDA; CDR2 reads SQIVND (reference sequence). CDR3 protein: CASSTSTGGPYEQYF. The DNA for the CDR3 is TGTGCCAGTAGTACGTCGACAGGGGGGCCCTACGAGCAGTACTTC.

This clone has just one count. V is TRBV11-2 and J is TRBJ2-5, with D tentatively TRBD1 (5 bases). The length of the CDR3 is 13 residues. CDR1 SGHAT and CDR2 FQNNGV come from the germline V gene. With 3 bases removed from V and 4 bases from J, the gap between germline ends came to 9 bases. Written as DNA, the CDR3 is TGTGCCAGCAGCTTGGGGCAAAGAGAGACCCAGTACTTC. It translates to CASSLGQRETQYF. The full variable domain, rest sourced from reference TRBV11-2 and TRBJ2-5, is EAGVAQSPRYKIIEKRQSVAFWCNPISGHATLYWYQQILGQGPKLLIQFQNNGVVDDSQLPKDRFSAERLKGVDSTLKIQPAKLEDSAVYLCASSLGQRETQYFGPGTRLLVL.

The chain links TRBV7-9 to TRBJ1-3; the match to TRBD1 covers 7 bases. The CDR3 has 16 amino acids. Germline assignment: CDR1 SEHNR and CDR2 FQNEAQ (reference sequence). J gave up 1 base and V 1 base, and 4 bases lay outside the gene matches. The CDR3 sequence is CASSLEQGRSGNTIYF. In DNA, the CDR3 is TGTGCCAGCAGCTTAGAACAGGGGCGATCTGGAAACACCATATATTTT.

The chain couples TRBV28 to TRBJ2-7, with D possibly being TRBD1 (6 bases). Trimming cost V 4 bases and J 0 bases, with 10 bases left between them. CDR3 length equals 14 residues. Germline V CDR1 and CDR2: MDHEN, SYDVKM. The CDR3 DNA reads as TGTGCCAGCAGTTCCCCAGGGGTCTCCTACGAGCAGTACTTC. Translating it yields CASSSPGVSYEQYF.

CDR3 loop: CSSLGQAQTEAFF. The DNA for the CDR3 is TGCAGCTCGTTAGGACAGGCTCAGACTGAAGCTTTCTTT. The genes are TRBV29-1 and TRBJ1-1; 7 bases align to TRBD1. Trimming took 8 bases from V and 5 from J; bases not matched to a gene: 11. The CDR3 loop spans 13 amino acids. CDR1 is SQVTM, CDR2 ANQGSEA, per germline.

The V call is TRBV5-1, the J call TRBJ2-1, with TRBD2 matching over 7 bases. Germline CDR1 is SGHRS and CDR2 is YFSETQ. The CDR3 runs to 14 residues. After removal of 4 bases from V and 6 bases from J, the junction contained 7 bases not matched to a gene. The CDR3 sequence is CASSTGLESNEQFF. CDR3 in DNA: TGCGCCAGCAGCACAGGACTAGAGAGCAATGAGCAGTTCTTC.

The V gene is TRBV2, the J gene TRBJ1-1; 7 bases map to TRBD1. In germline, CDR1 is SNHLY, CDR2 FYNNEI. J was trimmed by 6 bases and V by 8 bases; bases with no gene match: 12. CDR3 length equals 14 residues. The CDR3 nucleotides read TGTGCCAGCGGGGGAGGCAGGGGGATTCCTGAAGCTTTCTTT. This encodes CASGGGRGIPEAFF.

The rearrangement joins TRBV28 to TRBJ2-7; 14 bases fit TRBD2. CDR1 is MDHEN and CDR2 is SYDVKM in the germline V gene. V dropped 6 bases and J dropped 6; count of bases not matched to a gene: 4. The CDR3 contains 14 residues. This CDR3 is CASSVTSGRVEQYF. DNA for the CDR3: TGTGCCAGCAGCGTGACTAGCGGGAGGGTCGAGCAGTACTTC.

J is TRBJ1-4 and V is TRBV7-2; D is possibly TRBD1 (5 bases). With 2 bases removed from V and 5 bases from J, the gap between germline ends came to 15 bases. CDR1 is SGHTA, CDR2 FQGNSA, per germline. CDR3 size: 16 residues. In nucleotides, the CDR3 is TGTGCCAGCAGCTTAATGTTTACAGGACGAAATGAAAAACTGTTTTTT. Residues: CASSLMFTGRNEKLFF.

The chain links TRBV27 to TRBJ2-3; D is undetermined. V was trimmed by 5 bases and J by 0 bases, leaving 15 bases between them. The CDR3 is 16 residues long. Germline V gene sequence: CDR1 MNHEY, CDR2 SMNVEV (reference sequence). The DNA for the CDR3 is TGTGCCAGCAGTCCACCCCCTAGAGCCAGCACAGATACGCAGTATTTT. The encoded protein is CASSPPPRASTDTQYF.

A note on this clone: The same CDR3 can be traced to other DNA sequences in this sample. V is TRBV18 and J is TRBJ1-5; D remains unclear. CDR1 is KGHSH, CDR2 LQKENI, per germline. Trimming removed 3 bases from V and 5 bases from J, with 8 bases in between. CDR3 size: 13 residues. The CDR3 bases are TGTGCCAGCTCACCCGACCGGGATCAGCCCCAGCATTTT. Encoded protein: CASSPDRDQPQHF. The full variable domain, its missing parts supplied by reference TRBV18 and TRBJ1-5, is NAGVMQNPRHLVRRRGQEARLRCSPMKGHSHVYWYRQLPEEGLKFMVYLQKENIIDESGMPKERFSAEFPKEGPSILRIQQVVRGDSAAYFCASSPDRDQPQHFGDGTRLSIL.

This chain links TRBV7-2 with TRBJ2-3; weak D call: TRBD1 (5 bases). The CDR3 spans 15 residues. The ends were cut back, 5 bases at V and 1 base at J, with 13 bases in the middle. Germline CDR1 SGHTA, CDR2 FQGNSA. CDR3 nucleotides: TGTGCCAGCAGCCCGGAAGGGGTTGGCACAGATACGCAGTATTTT. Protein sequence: CASSPEGVGTDTQYF.

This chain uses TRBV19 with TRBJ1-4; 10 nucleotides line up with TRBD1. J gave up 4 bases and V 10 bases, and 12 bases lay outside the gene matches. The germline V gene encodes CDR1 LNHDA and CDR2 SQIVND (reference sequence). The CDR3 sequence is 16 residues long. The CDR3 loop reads CATSNPGTGVNEKLFF. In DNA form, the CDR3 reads TGTGCCACAAGTAATCCCGGGACAGGGGTTAATGAAAAACTGTTTTTT.

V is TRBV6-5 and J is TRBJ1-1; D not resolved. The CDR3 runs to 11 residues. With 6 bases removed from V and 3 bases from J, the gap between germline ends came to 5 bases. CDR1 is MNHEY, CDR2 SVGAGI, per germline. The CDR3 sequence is CASRRDTEAFF. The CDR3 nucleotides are TGTGCCAGCAGGAGGGACACTGAAGCTTTCTTT.

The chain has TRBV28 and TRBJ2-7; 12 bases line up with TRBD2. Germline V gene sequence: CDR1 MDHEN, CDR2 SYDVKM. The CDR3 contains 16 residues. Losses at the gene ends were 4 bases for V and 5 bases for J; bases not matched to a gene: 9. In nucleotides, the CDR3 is TGTGCCAGCAGTTCAAGACTAGCGGGAGTACGCGACGAGCAGTACTTC. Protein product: CASSSRLAGVRDEQYF.

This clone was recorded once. The CDR3: CASSYGRSRDRGEAFF. CDR3 DNA sequence: TGTGCCAGCAGTTACGGGCGTTCCCGGGACAGGGGTGAAGCTTTCTTT. The chain has TRBV6-5 and TRBJ1-1; 10 bases agree with TRBD1. Germline V CDR1 and CDR2: MNHEY, SVGAGI. The CDR3 consists of 16 residues. With 2 bases clipped from V and 7 bases from J, the junction kept 10 bases outside the gene matches.

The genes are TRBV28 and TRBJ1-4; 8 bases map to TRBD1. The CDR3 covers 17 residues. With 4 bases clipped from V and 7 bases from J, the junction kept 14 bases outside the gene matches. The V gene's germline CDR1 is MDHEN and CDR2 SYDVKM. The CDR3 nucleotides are TGTGCCAGCAGTTCACTACTCGAGACAGGGGTGGGTGAAAAACTGTTTTTT. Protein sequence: CASSSLLETGVGEKLFF.

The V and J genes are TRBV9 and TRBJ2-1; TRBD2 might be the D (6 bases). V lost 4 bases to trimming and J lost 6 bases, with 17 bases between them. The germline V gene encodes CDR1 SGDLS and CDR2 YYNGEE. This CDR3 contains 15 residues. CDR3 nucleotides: TGTGCCAGCAGCTCAGGACTGGGGGGTCTCAATGAGCAGTTCTTC. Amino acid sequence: CASSSGLGGLNEQFF.

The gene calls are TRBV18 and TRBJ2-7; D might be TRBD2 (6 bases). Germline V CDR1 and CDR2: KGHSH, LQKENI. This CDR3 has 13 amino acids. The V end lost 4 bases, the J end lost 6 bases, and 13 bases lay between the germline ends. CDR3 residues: CASSRDPGAEQYF. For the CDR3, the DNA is TGTGCCAGCTCACGGGACCCGGGAGCCGAGCAGTACTTC.

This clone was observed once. CDR3 residues: CASSWEPSSYNEQFF. The CDR3 nucleotides read TGTGCCAGCAGCTGGGAGCCAAGCTCCTACAATGAGCAGTTCTTC. The V call is TRBV7-6, the J call TRBJ2-1, with D tentatively TRBD2 (5 bases). Germline values: CDR1 SGHVS, CDR2 FNYEAQ. Trimming pared 4 bases from V and 0 bases from J, leaving 10 bases between. This CDR3 region has 15 residues.

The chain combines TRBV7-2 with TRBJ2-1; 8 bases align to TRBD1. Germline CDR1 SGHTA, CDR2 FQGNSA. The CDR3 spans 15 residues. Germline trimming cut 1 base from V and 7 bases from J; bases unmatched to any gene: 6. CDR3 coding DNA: TGTGCCAGCAGCTTAGGACAGGGGTTGTTTAATGAGCAGTTCTTC. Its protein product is CASSLGQGLFNEQFF.